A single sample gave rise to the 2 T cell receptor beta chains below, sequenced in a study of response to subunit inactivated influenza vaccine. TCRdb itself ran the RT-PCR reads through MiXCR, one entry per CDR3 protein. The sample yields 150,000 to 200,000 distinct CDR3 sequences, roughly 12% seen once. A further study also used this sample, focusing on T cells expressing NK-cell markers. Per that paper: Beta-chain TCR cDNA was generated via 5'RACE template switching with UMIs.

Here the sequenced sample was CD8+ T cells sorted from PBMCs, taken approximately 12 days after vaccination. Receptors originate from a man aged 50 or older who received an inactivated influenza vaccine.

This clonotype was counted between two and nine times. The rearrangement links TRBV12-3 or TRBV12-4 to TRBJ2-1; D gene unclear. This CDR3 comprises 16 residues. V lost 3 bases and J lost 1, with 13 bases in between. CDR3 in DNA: TGTGCCAGCAGTTTGTTCGGCAGCATATCCTACAATGAGCAGTTCTTC. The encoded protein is CASSLFGSISYNEQFF.

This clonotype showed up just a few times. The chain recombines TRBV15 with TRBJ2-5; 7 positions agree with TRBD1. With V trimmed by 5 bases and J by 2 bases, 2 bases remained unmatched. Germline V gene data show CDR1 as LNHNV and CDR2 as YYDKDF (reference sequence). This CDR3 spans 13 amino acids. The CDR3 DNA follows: TGTGCCACCAGCGGGACAGCTCAAGAGACCCAGTACTTC. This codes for CATSGTAQETQYF.